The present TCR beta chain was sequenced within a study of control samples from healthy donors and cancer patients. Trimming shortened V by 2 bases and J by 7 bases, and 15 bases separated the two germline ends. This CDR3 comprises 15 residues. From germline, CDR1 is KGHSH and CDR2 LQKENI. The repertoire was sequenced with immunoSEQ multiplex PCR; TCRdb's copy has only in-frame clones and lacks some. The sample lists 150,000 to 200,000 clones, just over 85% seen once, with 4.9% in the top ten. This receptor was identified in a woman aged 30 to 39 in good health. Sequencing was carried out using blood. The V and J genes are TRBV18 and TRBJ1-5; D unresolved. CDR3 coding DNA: TGTGCCAGCTCACCATCGTCCACCTCCGGCCAGCCCCAGCATTTT. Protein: CASSPSSTSGQPQHF.